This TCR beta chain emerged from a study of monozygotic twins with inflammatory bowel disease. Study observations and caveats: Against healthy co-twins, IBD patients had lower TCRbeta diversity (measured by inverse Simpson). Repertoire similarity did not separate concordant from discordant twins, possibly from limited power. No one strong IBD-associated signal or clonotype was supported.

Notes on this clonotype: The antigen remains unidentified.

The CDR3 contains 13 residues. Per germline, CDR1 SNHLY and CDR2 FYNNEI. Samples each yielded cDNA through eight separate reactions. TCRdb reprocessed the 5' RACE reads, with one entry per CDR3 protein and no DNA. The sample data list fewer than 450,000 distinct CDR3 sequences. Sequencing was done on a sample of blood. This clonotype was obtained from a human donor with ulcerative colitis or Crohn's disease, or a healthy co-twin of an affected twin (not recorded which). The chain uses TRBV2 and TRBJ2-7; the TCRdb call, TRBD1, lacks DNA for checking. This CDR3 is CASSRQGVNEQYF.